These T cell receptor beta chains were read from a single sample in a study of shared clonotypes between healthy human individuals. Some clones are missing from TCRdb's copy, which holds only in-frame ones; the method was immunoSEQ multiplex PCR. This repertoire shows 1,500,000 or so clones, 97% to 99% found once; its top ten account for approximately 0.4%. Sequencing used naive CD4+ T cells sorted from blood. These receptors originate from a man aged 25-45 years in good health. Both conserved end residues are part of each CDR3. The D gene is left open where the match is weak. Clone size appears in some rows only: once, few, many, or a class for an expanded clone.

d_gene	abundance	v_gene	j_gene	CDR3aa	CDR3nt
-	-	TRBV11-1	TRBJ2-1	CASSLPPYNEQFF	TGTGCCAGCAGCCTACCCCCCTACAATGAGCAGTTCTTC
-	-	TRBV5-1	TRBJ2-7	CASSFSEINLYEQYF	TGCGCCAGCAGCTTTTCGGAGATTAACCTCTACGAGCAGTACTTC
-	-	TRBV7-9	TRBJ2-2	CASSSITGFEELFF	TGTGCCAGCAGCTCGATTACAGGGTTCGAGGAGCTGTTTTTT
-	once	TRBV29-1	TRBJ2-6	CSVEVDSGANVLTF	TGCAGCGTTGAAGTAGACTCTGGGGCCAACGTCCTGACTTTC
-	-	TRBV5-4	TRBJ2-3	CASSLTGSNSDTQYF	TGTGCCAGCAGCTTGACCGGGAGTAACTCAGATACGCAGTATTTT
TRBD1	once	TRBV4-3	TRBJ2-2	CASSQGSSTGFSGELFF	TGCGCCAGCAGCCAAGGATCCTCGACAGGGTTTAGCGGGGAGCTGTTTTTT
-	-	TRBV4-1	TRBJ1-5	CASSQDRQADNQPQHF	TGCGCCAGCAGCCAAGATAGACAGGCAGACAATCAGCCCCAGCATTTT
-	-	TRBV19	TRBJ1-5	CASSIEGAVRNQPQHF	TGTGCCAGTAGTATCGAAGGGGCCGTACGCAATCAGCCCCAGCATTTT
TRBD1	-	TRBV4-1	TRBJ2-1	CASSQDWPTGARVPNEQFF	TGCGCCAGCAGCCAAGATTGGCCGACAGGGGCCCGTGTCCCCAATGAGCAGTTCTTC
TRBD1	-	TRBV5-4	TRBJ2-7	CASSQGQVGEQYF	TGTGCCAGCAGCCAAGGACAGGTGGGCGAGCAGTACTTC
-	-	TRBV29-1	TRBJ1-4	CSVEVGPNEKLFF	TGCAGCGTTGAAGTTGGTCCTAATGAAAAACTGTTTTTT
-	once	TRBV4-2	TRBJ1-2	CASSQDIQGLNYGYTF	TGTGCCAGCAGCCAAGATATACAGGGACTTAACTATGGCTACACCTTC
TRBD1	-	TRBV5-4	TRBJ1-3	CASSRQGLGVINTIYF	TGTGCCAGCAGCCGACAGGGGCTGGGGGTTATCAACACCATATATTTT
-	-	TRBV10-3	TRBJ1-5	CAISDLADNQPQHF	TGTGCCATCAGTGACCTCGCGGACAATCAGCCCCAGCATTTT
-	-	TRBV25-1	TRBJ2-7	CASSGGVREYHEQYF	TGTGCCAGCAGTGGTGGCGTTCGGGAGTACCACGAGCAGTACTTC
-	-	TRBV5-1	TRBJ1-2	CASSLSTSGGYTF	TGCGCCAGCAGCTTGTCAACGTCTGGTGGCTACACCTTC
-	-	TRBV28	TRBJ2-5	CASSFLGHGTQYF	TGTGCCAGCAGTTTCTTGGGACACGGGACCCAGTACTTC
-	-	TRBV5-1	TRBJ2-7	CASSSDNYEQYF	TGCGCCAGCAGCTCCGACAACTACGAGCAGTACTTC
TRBD2	-	TRBV11-2	TRBJ2-1	CASSQLAGVTYNEQFF	TGTGCCAGCAGTCAACTAGCGGGAGTTACCTACAATGAGCAGTTCTTC
TRBD2	-	TRBV5-1	TRBJ2-1	CASSAGTSGSKEQFF	TGCGCCAGCAGCGCCGGGACTAGCGGGAGTAAGGAGCAGTTCTTC
-	-	TRBV28	TRBJ1-1	CASRSGQVNTEAFF	TGTGCCAGCAGATCGGGACAAGTGAACACTGAAGCTTTCTTT
-	-	TRBV7-8	TRBJ2-3	CASSLPSTDTQYF	TGTGCCAGCAGCTTACCTAGCACAGATACGCAGTATTTT
-	-	TRBV10-2	TRBJ2-6	CASSDSPVTNVLTF	TGCGCCAGCAGTGATTCCCCCGTGACCAACGTCCTGACTTTC
-	-	TRBV6-1	TRBJ1-2	CASSVSTGGGYTF	TGTGCCAGCAGCGTGAGCACTGGCGGAGGCTACACCTTC
TRBD2	-	TRBV18	TRBJ2-3	CASSPPRLAGEGTDTQYF	TGTGCCAGCTCACCACCGAGACTAGCGGGAGAGGGCACAGATACGCAGTATTTT
-	-	TRBV5-6	TRBJ2-1	CASSLTRHEQFF	TGTGCCAGCAGCTTAACTAGACATGAGCAGTTCTTC
TRBD2	-	TRBV10-3	TRBJ2-1	CAISDFGTSGRDGFF	TGTGCCATCAGTGACTTTGGGACTAGCGGGAGAGATGGGTTCTTC
-	once	TRBV5-6	TRBJ1-4	CASSLGMEKLFF	TGTGCCAGCAGCTTGGGGATGGAAAAACTGTTTTTT
-	-	TRBV10-3	TRBJ2-7	CAISESRGGNYEQYF	TGTGCCATCAGTGAGTCGAGAGGCGGGAACTACGAGCAGTACTTC
-	once	TRBV5-6	TRBJ1-1	CASRGRGAGHTEAFF	TGTGCCAGCAGAGGGCGGGGTGCGGGACACACTGAAGCTTTCTTT
TRBD1	-	TRBV5-4	TRBJ2-1	CASSLGGQGNNEQFF	TGTGCCAGCAGCTTGGGGGGACAGGGAAACAATGAGCAGTTCTTC
TRBD2	-	TRBV27	TRBJ2-7	CASSLSGTGTRYRYEQYF	TGTGCCAGCAGTTTGTCGGGGACCGGGACTAGATATCGTTACGAGCAGTACTTC
-	-	TRBV9	TRBJ2-1	CASSVADRTIDEQFF	TGTGCCAGCAGCGTAGCTGATAGGACCATCGATGAGCAGTTCTTC
TRBD2	-	TRBV7-9	TRBJ2-2	CASSPKFSGTNTGELFF	TGTGCCAGCAGCCCGAAATTTAGCGGGACGAACACCGGGGAGCTGTTTTTT
TRBD2	-	TRBV5-4	TRBJ2-2	CASSLPQLAGASGELFF	TGTGCCAGCAGCTTGCCCCAACTAGCGGGAGCCTCCGGGGAGCTGTTTTTT
TRBD1	-	TRBV18	TRBJ2-1	CASSADRLHNEQFF	TGTGCCAGCTCAGCGGACAGGCTGCACAATGAGCAGTTCTTC
TRBD2	-	TRBV10-3	TRBJ2-5	CAISEGLAGGAQETQYF	TGTGCCATCAGTGAAGGACTAGCGGGAGGTGCCCAAGAGACCCAGTACTTC
TRBD1	-	TRBV5-1	TRBJ2-1	CASSPGQNNEQFF	TGCGCCAGCAGCCCGGGACAGAATAATGAGCAGTTCTTC
-	-	TRBV5-1	TRBJ2-1	CASSSGLFSANYNEQFF	TGCGCCAGCAGCTCCGGTTTGTTTAGCGCAAACTACAATGAGCAGTTCTTC
TRBD1	-	TRBV2	TRBJ1-2	CASSAWQGARGYTF	TGTGCCAGCAGTGCGTGGCAGGGGGCGAGAGGCTACACCTTC
-	-	TRBV5-1	TRBJ2-7	CASSLELAYEQYF	TGCGCCAGCAGCTTGGAACTAGCCTACGAGCAGTACTTC
-	-	TRBV2	TRBJ2-2	CASSAERLANTGELFF	TGTGCCAGCAGTGCGGAGCGGCTAGCGAACACCGGGGAGCTGTTTTTT
-	-	TRBV11-2	TRBJ2-5	CASRAPVVETQYF	TGTGCCAGCCGGGCCCCCGTGGTAGAGACCCAGTACTTC
TRBD1	once	TRBV12-5	TRBJ2-2	CASGLSVGGQVNTGELFF	TGTGCTAGTGGTTTGTCCGTTGGGGGACAGGTGAACACCGGGGAGCTGTTTTTT